This TCR beta chain was sequenced for a study of CD8 T cells in ankylosing spondylitis. Whole-study results and caveats: CD8+ cells made up the disease-linked clones, which were relatively rare in peripheral blood. Blood from ankylosing spondylitis patients appeared to carry a characteristic roughly 8-variant TCR beta motif.

Each CDR3 protein is one row after TCRdb ran MiXCR on the 5' RACE reads. The sample records 350,000 or so distinct CDR3 sequences, 8% being singletons. Many counts were recorded for this clonotype. Its antigen remains unknown. The TCR was taken from a male donor with ankylosing spondylitis. Sequences were obtained from blood, either unsorted or a sorted T cell fraction (not recorded which).

The CDR3 nucleotides are TGCGCCAGCAGCCAAGATCTCTACGGGCGTTCGGCTAATGAAAAACTGTTTTTT. This codes for CASSQDLYGRSANEKLFF. The chain recombines TRBV4-3 with TRBJ1-4; D ambiguous. Germline CDR1 LGHNA, CDR2 YSLEER. The CDR3 contains 18 residues. V was cut by 0 bases and J by 3 bases, with 17 bases left in between.